The 14 T cell receptor beta chains below all came from one sample that was sequenced in a study of T cells after yellow fever vaccination. TCRdb independently ran MiXCR on the 5' RACE reads; one entry per CDR3 protein. This table has about 73,000 distinct CDR3 sequences, around 7.3% appearing once. Sequences were derived from CD8+ T cells sorted from PBMCs, sampled on the day of the yellow fever booster vaccination. The receptors shown here come from a man between 25 and 39 years old who received the YFV17D yellow fever vaccine.

The chain couples TRBV13 to TRBJ2-7, with D hard to call. CDR3 length equals 12 residues. The germline CDR1 and CDR2 sequences are PRHDT and FYEKMQ (reference sequence). Trimming stripped 11 bases from V and 3 bases from J, with 14 bases between. This CDR3 reads CASRGANYEQYF. The DNA of the CDR3 is TGTGCCTCCAGAGGAGCCAACTACGAGCAGTACTTC.

The chain joins TRBV4-3 to TRBJ2-5, with TRBD2 matching over 8 bases. J lost 5 bases, V lost 0 bases, and 2 bases had no gene match. CDR1 and CDR2 (germline): LGHNA, YSLEER. The CDR3 has 14 residues. CDR3 in amino acids: CASSQDGRGETQYF. The CDR3 nucleotides read TGCGCCAGCAGCCAAGACGGGAGGGGGGAGACCCAGTACTTC.

This clonotype was seen a handful of times. V is TRBV11-2 and J is TRBJ2-5, with D unresolved. V was shortened by 5 bases and J by 7 bases, with 14 bases between the two germline ends. Germline V gene lookup returns CDR1 SGHAT and CDR2 FQNNGV. The length of the CDR3 is 13 residues. The CDR3 loop reads CASSPEAVGTQYF. In DNA form, the CDR3 reads TGTGCCAGCAGCCCCGAGGCAGTTGGGACCCAGTACTTC.

This clonotype showed up many times. This sequence joins TRBV5-1 and TRBJ2-5; D gene uncertain. Trimming removed 0 bases from V and 5 bases from J, with 14 bases in between. This CDR3 is built from 15 residues. Germline CDR1 reads SGHRS; CDR2 reads YFSETQ. The CDR3 protein is CASSLVAERMETQYF. DNA of the CDR3: TGCGCCAGCAGCTTGGTAGCAGAAAGGATGGAGACCCAGTACTTC.

In DNA, the CDR3 is TGTGCCAGCAGCTCGCATACTCAACCTCCCGGGGAGCTGTTTTTT. Translated, it gives CASSSHTQPPGELFF. J is TRBJ2-2 and V is TRBV7-9, with D unclear. Trimming pared 4 bases from V and 6 bases from J, leaving 15 bases between. Germline values: CDR1 SEHNR, CDR2 FQNEAQ (reference sequence). CDR3 length: 15 amino acids.

This clonotype was recorded a few times. V usage is TRBV6-5 and J usage is TRBJ2-7; TRBD1 aligns across 10 bases. There are 15 residues in the CDR3. Germline V gene sequence: CDR1 MNHEY, CDR2 SVGAGI. The trim removed 2 bases at V and 3 bases at J, leaving 4 bases unmatched. Here the CDR3 reads CASSYDGTGVYEQYF. CDR3 sequence (DNA): TGTGCCAGCAGTTACGATGGGACAGGGGTCTACGAGCAGTACTTC.

This clonotype was picked up many times. The chain links TRBV6-1 to TRBJ2-7; D unclear. Germline CDR1 reads MNHNS; CDR2 reads SASEGT. V was trimmed by 7 bases and J by 0 bases, leaving 16 bases between them. This CDR3 comprises 15 residues. CDR3 DNA: TGTGCCAGCACCCTCGGAGCCCCGAGCTCCTACGAGCAGTACTTC. This codes for CASTLGAPSSYEQYF.

This rearrangement joins TRBV27 to TRBJ1-1; 11 bases fit TRBD1. The V gene end was trimmed by 0 bases and the J gene end by 6 bases; junction bases not matched to a gene: 3. Germline lookup yields CDR1 MNHEY and CDR2 SMNVEV (reference sequence). This CDR3 is built from 15 residues. The CDR3, as DNA: TGTGCCAGCAGTTTATCGGGGACAGGGGGTCCTGAAGCTTTCTTT. It specifies CASSLSGTGGPEAFF.

The chain is built from TRBV11-1 and TRBJ2-5, with 8 bases identical to TRBD1. The germline V gene encodes CDR1 SGHAT and CDR2 FQDESV (reference sequence). The CDR3 runs to 15 residues. After removal of 0 bases from V and 4 bases from J, the junction contained 4 bases not matched to a gene. CDR3 DNA: TGTGCCAGCAGCTTAGCGACAGGGGCCGGAGAGACCCAGTACTTC. Protein: CASSLATGAGETQYF. Looking up the rest from reference TRBV11-1 and TRBJ2-5 gives the full variable domain: EAEVAQSPRYKITEKSQAVAFWCDPISGHATLYWYRQILGQGPELLVQFQDESVVDDSQLPKDRFSAERLKGVDSTLKIQPAELGDSAMYLCASSLATGAGETQYFGPGTRLLVL.

V gene TRBV5-1 combines with J gene TRBJ2-7; TRBD2 is a possible D gene (6 bases). The V gene lost 0 bases and the J gene lost 5 bases, with 12 bases spanning the gap. Germline CDR1 SGHRS, CDR2 YFSETQ. The CDR3 is made up of 14 amino acids. Here the CDR3 DNA reads TGCGCCAGCAGCTTGGGTCAGGGAGGCAACGAGCAGTACTTC. This gives the protein CASSLGQGGNEQYF.

The chain uses TRBV20-1 and TRBJ2-6; D call uncertain. V was cut by 6 bases and J by 0 bases, with 15 bases left in between. CDR1 is DFQATT and CDR2 is SNEGSKA in the germline V gene (reference sequence). This CDR3 has 16 residues. DNA for the CDR3: TGCAGTGCACCATCTCCCATCGACTCTGGGGCCAACGTCCTGACTTTC. Protein sequence: CSAPSPIDSGANVLTF.

This chain connects TRBV4-3 to TRBJ1-1; the D is unclear. The V gene's germline CDR1 is LGHNA and CDR2 YSLEER. The CDR3 has 19 amino acids. The V end lost 0 bases, the J end lost 1 base, and 21 bases lay between the germline ends. The CDR3 loop is CASSQDRRWTGFSNTEAFF. The DNA for the CDR3 is TGCGCCAGCAGCCAAGATAGGCGTTGGACGGGGTTTTCGAACACTGAAGCTTTCTTT.

The V call is TRBV12-3 or TRBV12-4, the J call TRBJ2-3; a weak D match, TRBD2 (6 bases). V was clipped by 5 bases and J by 0 bases, with 15 bases between them. The CDR3 extends over 16 amino acids. CDR3 amino acids: CASSVERATSTDTQYF. CDR3 nucleotides: TGTGCCAGCAGTGTAGAGCGGGCGACTAGCACAGATACGCAGTATTTT.

The gene calls are TRBV19 and TRBJ2-7; D is perhaps TRBD2 (5 bases). CDR1 and CDR2 (germline): LNHDA, SQIVND (reference sequence). The CDR3 has 16 amino acids. The ends were cut back, 5 bases at V and 4 bases at J, with 21 bases in the middle. The CDR3 loop reads CASSASPGLRNYEQYF. CDR3 in DNA: TGTGCCAGTAGTGCTTCGCCGGGATTGAGGAATTACGAGCAGTACTTC.